One and the same sample provided the 3 T cell receptor gamma chains below, sequenced in a study of γδ T cells in repeated Plasmodium falciparum infection. Bulk repertoires came from Vgamma9/Vdelta2+ or Vdelta2-negative gammadelta T cells flow-sorted from PBMC. TCRdb re-identified clones in the multiplex PCR reads via CATT. The sample includes 20,000 to 30,000 gamma-chain clones, roughly 3.1% seen only once; the top ten take roughly a third. The sample comprised gamma-delta T cells from blood. The receptor source for this set is a pool of human donors (malaria-infected and uninfected, not separated).

With regard to this clone: The mismatch at residue 4 between this DNA's translation and the TCRdb protein of a much larger clone likely reflects a read error; the protein shown is translated from the DNA. The gene calls are TRGV9 and TRGJ1 or TRGJ2. This CDR3 is built from 13 residues. Germline lookup yields CDR1 GITISATS and CDR2 ISYDGTV (reference sequence). Here the CDR3 DNA reads TGTGCCTTGTGTGAGGTGACGGATTATAAGAAACTCTTT. Its translation is CALCEVTDYKKLF.

This clone was seen a few times. This sequence is one base from a far larger clone and is likely a read error. The DNA is left out, because the CDR3 cannot be placed on it with certainty; the CDR3 is given as TCRdb lists it. The J gene is uncalled and the V gene is TRGV9. Counting both end residues, the CDR3 totals 33 amino acids. Germline lookup yields CDR1 GITISATS and CDR2 ISYDGTV (reference sequence). CDR3: CALWEVQTIIIRNSLAVEQHLLSQVSIGRIQHF.

Many counts were recorded for this clone. The protein in TCRdb stems from a much larger clone and differs at residue 2 from this DNA's translation, likely a read error; here the protein is translated from the DNA. The V call is TRGV4, the J call TRGJ1 or TRGJ2. CDR1 is EGSTGY and CDR2 is YDSYTSSV in the germline V gene. The CDR3 spans 13 residues. The CDR3 here is CTTWVLYYYKKLF. CDR3 nucleotide sequence: TGTACCACCTGGGTACTATATTATTATAAGAAACTCTTT.